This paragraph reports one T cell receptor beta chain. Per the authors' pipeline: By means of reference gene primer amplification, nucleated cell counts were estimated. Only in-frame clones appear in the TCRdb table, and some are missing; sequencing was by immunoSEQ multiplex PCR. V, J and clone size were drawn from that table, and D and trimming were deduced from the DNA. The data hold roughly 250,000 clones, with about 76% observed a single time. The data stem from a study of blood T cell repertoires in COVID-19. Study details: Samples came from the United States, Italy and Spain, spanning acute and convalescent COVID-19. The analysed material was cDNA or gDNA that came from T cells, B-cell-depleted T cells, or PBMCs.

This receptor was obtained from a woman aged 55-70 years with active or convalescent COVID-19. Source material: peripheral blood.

The CDR3 DNA sequence: TGTGCCAGCAGGACTAGCGGTGCCGGGGAGCTGTTTTTT. Amino acids: CASRTSGAGELFF. This chain uses TRBV28 with TRBJ2-2, with TRBD2 matching over 9 bases. The CDR3 runs 13 residues. Germline V lookup: CDR1 MDHEN, CDR2 SYDVKM. Germline trimming cut 6 bases from V and 6 bases from J; bases unmatched to any gene: 2. Complete variable domain (other parts from reference TRBV28 and TRBJ2-2): DVKVTQSSRYLVKRTGEKVFLECVQDMDHENMFWYRQDPGLGLRLIYFSYDVKMKEKGDIPEGYSVSREKKERFSLILESASTNQTSMYLCASRTSGAGELFFGEGSRLTVL.